This TCR beta chain originates from a study of T cells in Graves' hyperthyroidism and ophthalmopathy. Regarding the study as a whole: It was a median about 6.5 months before onset that the model predicted ophthalmopathy. Most thyroid-expanded clonotypes above 0.001 were also found in blood.

In the case of this clonotype: Its antigen is currently unknown.

Graves' hyperthyroidism qualified as stable when ophthalmopathy did not progress within 18 months. Authors of the study amplified TCR beta CDR3 regions from RNA transcripts. A first-round RT-PCR of the TCR CDR3 used the HTBI primer set. TCRdb recomputed calls from the multiplex PCR reads with MiXCR, one row per CDR3 protein. The sample has approximately 590,000 distinct CDR3 sequences; under 60% are singletons. V lost 1 base to trimming and J lost 1 base, with 8 bases between them. The CDR3 sequence is 15 residues long. Germline V gene data show CDR1 as MGHRA and CDR2 as YSYEKL. This chain uses TRBV4-1 with TRBJ1-5; no clear D gene. The sequence came from a woman younger than 35 with Graves' hyperthyroidism. Input material: peripheral blood or thyroid tissue (not recorded which). The CDR3 loop reads CASSQGSESNQPQHF. Here the CDR3 DNA reads TGCGCCAGCAGCCAAGGCTCCGAAAGCAATCAGCCCCAGCATTTT.